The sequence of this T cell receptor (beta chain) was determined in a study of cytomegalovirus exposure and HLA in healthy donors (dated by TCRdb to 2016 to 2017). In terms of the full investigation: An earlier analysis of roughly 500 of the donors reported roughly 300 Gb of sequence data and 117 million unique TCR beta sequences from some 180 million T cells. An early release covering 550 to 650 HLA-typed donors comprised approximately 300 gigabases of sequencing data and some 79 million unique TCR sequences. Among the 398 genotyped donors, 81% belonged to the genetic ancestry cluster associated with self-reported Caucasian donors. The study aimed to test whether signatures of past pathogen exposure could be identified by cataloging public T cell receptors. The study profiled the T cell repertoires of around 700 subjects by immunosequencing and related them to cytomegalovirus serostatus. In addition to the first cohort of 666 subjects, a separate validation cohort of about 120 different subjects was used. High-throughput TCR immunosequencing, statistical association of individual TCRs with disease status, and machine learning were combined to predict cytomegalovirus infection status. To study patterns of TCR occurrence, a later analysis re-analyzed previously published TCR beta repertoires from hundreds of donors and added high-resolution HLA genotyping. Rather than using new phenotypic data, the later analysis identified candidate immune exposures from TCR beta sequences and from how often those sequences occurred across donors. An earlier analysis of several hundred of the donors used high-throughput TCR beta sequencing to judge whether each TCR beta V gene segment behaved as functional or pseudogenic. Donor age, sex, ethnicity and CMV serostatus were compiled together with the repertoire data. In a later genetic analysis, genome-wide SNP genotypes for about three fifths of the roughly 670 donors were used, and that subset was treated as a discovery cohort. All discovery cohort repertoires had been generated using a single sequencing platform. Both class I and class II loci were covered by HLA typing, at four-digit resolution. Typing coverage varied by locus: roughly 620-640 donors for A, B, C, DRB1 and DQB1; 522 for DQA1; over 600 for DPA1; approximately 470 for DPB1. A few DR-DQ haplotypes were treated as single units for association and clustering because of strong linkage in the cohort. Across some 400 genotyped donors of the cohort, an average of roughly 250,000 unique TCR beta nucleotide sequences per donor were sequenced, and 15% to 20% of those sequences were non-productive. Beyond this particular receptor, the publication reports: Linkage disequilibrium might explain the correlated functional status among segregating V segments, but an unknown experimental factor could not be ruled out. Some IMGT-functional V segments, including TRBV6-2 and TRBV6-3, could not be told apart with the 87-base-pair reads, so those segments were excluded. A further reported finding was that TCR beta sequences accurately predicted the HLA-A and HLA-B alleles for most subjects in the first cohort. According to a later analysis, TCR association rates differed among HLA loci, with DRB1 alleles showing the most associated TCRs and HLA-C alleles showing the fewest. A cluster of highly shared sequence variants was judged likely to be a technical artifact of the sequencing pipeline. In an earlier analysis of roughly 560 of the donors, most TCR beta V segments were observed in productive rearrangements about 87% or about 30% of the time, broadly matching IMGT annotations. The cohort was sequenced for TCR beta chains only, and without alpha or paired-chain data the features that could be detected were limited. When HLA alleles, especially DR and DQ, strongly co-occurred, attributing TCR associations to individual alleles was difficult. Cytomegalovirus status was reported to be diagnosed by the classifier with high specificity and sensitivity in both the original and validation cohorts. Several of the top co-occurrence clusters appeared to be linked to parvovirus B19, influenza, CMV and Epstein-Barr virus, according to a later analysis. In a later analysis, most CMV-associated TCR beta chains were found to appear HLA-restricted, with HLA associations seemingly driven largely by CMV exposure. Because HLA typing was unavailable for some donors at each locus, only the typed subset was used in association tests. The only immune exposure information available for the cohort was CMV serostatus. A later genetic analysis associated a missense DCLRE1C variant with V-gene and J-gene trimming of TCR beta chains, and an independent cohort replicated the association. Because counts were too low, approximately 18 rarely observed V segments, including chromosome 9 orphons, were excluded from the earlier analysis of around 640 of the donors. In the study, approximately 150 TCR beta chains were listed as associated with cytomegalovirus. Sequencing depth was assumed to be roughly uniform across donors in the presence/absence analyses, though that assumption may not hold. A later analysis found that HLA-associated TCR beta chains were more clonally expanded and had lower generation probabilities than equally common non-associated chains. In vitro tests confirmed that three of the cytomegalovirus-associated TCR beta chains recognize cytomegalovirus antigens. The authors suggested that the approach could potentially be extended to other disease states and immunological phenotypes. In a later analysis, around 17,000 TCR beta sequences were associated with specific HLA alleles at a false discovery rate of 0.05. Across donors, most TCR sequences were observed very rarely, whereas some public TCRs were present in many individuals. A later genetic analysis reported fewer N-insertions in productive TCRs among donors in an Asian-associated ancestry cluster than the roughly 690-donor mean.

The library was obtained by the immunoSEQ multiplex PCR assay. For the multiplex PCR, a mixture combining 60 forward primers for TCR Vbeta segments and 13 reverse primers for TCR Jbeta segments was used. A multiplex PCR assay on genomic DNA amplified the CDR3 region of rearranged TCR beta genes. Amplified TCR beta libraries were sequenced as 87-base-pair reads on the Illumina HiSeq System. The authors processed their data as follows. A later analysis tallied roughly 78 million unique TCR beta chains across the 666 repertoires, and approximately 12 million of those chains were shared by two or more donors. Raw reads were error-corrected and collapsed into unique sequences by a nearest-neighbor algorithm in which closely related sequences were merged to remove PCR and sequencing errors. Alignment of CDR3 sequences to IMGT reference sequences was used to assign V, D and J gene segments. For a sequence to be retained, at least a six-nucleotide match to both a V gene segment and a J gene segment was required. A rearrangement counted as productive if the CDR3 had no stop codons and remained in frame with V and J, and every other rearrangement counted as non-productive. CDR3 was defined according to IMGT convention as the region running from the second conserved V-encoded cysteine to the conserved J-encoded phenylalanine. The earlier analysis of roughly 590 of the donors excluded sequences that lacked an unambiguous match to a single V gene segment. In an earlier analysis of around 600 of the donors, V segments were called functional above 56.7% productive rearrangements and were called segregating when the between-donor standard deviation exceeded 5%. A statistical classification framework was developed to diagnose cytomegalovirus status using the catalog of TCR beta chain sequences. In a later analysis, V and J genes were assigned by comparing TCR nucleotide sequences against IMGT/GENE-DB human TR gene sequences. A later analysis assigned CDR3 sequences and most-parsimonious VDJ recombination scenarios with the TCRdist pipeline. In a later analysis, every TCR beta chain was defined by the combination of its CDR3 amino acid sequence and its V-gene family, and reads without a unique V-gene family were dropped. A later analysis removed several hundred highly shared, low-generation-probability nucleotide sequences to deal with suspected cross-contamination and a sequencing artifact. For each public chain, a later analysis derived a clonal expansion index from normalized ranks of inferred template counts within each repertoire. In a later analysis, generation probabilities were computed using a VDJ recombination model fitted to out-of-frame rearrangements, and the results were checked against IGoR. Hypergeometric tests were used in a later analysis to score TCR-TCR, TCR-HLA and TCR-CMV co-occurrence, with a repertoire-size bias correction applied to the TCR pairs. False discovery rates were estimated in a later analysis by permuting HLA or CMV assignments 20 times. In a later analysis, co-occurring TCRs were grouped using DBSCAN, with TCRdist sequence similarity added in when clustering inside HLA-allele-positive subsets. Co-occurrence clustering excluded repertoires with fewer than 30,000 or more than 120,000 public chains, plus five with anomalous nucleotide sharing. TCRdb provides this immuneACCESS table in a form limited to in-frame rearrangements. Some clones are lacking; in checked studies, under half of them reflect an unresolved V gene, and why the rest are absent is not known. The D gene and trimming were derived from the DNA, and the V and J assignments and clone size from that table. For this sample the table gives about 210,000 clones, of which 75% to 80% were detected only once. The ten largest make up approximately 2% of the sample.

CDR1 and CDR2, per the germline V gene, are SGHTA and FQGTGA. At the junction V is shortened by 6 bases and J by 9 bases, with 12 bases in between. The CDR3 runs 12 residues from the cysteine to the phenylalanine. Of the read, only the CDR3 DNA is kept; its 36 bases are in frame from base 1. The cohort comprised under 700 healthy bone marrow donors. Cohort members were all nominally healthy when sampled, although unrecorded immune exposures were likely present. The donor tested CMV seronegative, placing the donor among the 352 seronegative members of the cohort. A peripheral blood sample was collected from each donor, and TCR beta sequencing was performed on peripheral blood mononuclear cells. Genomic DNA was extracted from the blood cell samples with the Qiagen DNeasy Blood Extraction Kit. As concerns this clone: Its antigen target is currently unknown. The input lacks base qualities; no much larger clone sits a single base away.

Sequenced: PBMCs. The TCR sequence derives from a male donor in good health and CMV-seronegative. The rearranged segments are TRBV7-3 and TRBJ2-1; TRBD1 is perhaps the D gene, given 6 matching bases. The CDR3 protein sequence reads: CASSQGGLEQFF. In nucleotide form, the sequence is TGTGCCAGCAGTCAAGGGGGTCTTGAGCAGTTCTTC.